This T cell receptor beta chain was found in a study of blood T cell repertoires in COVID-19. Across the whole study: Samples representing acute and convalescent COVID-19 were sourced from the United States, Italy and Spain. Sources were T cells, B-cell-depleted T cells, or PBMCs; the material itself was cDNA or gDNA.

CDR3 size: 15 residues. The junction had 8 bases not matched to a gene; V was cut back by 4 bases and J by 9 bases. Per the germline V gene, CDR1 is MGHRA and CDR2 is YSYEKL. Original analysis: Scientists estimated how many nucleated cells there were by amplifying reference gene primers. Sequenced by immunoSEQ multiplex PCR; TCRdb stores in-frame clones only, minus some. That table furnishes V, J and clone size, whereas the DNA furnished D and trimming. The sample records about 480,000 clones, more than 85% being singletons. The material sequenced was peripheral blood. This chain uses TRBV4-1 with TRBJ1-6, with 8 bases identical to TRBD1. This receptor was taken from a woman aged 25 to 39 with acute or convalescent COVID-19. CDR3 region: CASSRPDRGGSPLHF. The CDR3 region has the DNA TGCGCCAGCAGCCGACCAGACAGGGGTGGTTCACCCCTCCACTTT.